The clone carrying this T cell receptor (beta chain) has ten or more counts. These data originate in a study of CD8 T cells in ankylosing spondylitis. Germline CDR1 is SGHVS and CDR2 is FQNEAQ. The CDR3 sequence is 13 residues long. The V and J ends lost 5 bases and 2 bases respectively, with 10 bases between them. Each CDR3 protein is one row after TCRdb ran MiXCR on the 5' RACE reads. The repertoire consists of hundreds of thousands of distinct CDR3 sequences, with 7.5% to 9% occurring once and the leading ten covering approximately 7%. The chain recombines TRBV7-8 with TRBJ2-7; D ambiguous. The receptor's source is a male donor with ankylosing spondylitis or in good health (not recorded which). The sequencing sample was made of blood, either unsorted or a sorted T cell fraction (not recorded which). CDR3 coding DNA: TGTGCCAGCAGCCTATCGGGCGCCTACGAGCAGTACTTC. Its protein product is CASSLSGAYEQYF.